The present T cell receptor (beta chain) was sequenced within a study of cytomegalovirus exposure and HLA in healthy donors. General study points: Confirmation in vitro established that three CMV-associated chains were specific for CMV antigens. A classifier reportedly called cytomegalovirus status with high sensitivity and specificity.

The donors were part of the validation cohort, which consisted of some 120 subjects and was separate from the first cohort of 666 subjects. Only in-frame clones appear in the TCRdb table, and some are missing; sequencing was by immunoSEQ multiplex PCR. In the table there are about 250,000 clones, 87% of which are singletons. Germline trimming cut 6 bases from V and 1 base from J; bases unmatched to any gene: 6. CDR3 length equals 15 residues. The germline V gene encodes CDR1 KGHSH and CDR2 LQKENI. With regard to this clone: Its antigen remains unknown.

The clonotype comes from a man between 18 and 35 years old in good health and CMV-seronegative. J is TRBJ2-3 and V is TRBV18; TRBD2 aligns across 8 bases. The sample taken for sequencing was PBMCs. Written as DNA, the CDR3 is TGTGCCAGCTCCCCATCACTAGCGGGCACAGATACGCAGTATTTT. It yields the protein CASSPSLAGTDTQYF.